This T cell receptor (beta chain) was recorded in a study of technical replicates of blood from a handful of donors. Germline V gives CDR1 SGHTA, CDR2 FQGTGA. V was clipped by 6 bases and J by 1 base; unmatched bases: 1. CDR3 length: 14 residues. Measured with immunoSEQ multiplex PCR; TCRdb has only the in-frame clones, and not every one. Among 65,000 to 95,000 clones, 93% were seen once, and the ten largest hold roughly 0.25%. The genes are TRBV7-3 and TRBJ2-2, with 8 bases that match TRBD2. Sequencing was done on a sample of T cells isolated from PBMCs. The TCR originated in a human donor in good health. The CDR3 region is CASRRGENTGELFF. In nucleotides, the CDR3 is TGTGCCAGCAGGCGGGGGGAGAACACCGGGGAGCTGTTTTTT.